Following are 7 T cell receptor beta chains from one sample sequenced in a study of blood T cell repertoires in COVID-19. The repertoire was sequenced with immunoSEQ multiplex PCR; TCRdb's copy has only in-frame clones and lacks some. This repertoire shows under 40,000 clones, roughly 80% found once; its top ten account for about 15%. Sequencing was done on a sample of peripheral blood. These receptors all come from a woman between 65 and 79 years old with acute or convalescent COVID-19.

This chain connects TRBV7-8 to TRBJ2-2, with a tentative D call TRBD2 (7 bases). Germline values: CDR1 SGHVS, CDR2 FQNEAQ. Trimming left V 5 bases short and J 5 bases short, with 18 bases between. There are 16 residues in the CDR3. The DNA of the CDR3 is TGTGCCAGCAGCCCTTGGGGGGGCCAGGGGACCGGGGAGCTGTTTTTT. The encoded protein is CASSPWGGQGTGELFF.

The chain couples TRBV11-2 to TRBJ2-1; weak D call: TRBD2 (6 bases). Germline V gene sequence: CDR1 SGHAT, CDR2 FQNNGV. The CDR3 sequence is 17 residues long. Trimming cost V 1 base and J 7 bases, with 20 bases left between them. The DNA of the CDR3 is TGTGCCAGCAGCTTAGGAATTCGGGGGAGGAACGTAAATGAGCAGTTCTTC. Translation gives CASSLGIRGRNVNEQFF. Full variable domain (rest looked up from reference TRBV11-2 and TRBJ2-1): EAGVAQSPRYKIIEKRQSVAFWCNPISGHATLYWYQQILGQGPKLLIQFQNNGVVDDSQLPKDRFSAERLKGVDSTLKIQPAKLEDSAVYLCASSLGIRGRNVNEQFFGPGTRLTVL.

The rearrangement joins TRBV28 to TRBJ2-2, with TRBD2 matching 12 bases. Germline lookup yields CDR1 MDHEN and CDR2 SYDVKM. The CDR3 loop spans 15 amino acids. Unmatched junction bases numbered 4, after V lost 3 bases and J lost 8 bases. The CDR3 loop reads CASSFTTSGRGELFF. In DNA form, the CDR3 reads TGTGCCAGCAGTTTTACGACTAGCGGGAGAGGGGAGCTGTTTTTT.

V and J are TRBV27 and TRBJ2-7, with 11 positions matching TRBD2. The V gene end was trimmed by 5 bases and the J gene end by 1 base; junction bases not matched to a gene: 7. There are 16 residues in the CDR3. Germline values: CDR1 MNHEY, CDR2 SMNVEV (reference sequence). Here the CDR3 DNA reads TGTGCCAGCAGTGCCAATAGCGGGAGGGCTTCCTACGAGCAGTACTTC. Its translation is CASSANSGRASYEQYF.

The chain links TRBV5-1 to TRBJ2-7; 9 bases are a match to TRBD1. CDR1 SGHRS and CDR2 YFSETQ come from the germline V gene. The CDR3 loop spans 15 amino acids. J lost 2 bases, V lost 4 bases, and 7 bases had no gene match. The CDR3 region is CASSTGQGIPYEQYF. Here the CDR3 DNA reads TGCGCCAGCAGCACCGGACAGGGGATCCCCTACGAGCAGTACTTC.

This clone was counted once. V usage is TRBV5-5 and J usage is TRBJ1-1, with 10 bases lining up with TRBD1. The ends lost 4 bases at V and 4 bases at J; junction bases unmatched: 10. CDR3 size: 16 residues. In germline, CDR1 is SGHKS, CDR2 YYEKEE (reference sequence). In DNA, the CDR3 is TGTGCCAGCAGCCCACGACAGGGGGCAGTCGGCACTGAAGCTTTCTTT. Residues: CASSPRQGAVGTEAFF.

The CDR3: CTVGGQGSAGELFF. The CDR3 DNA is TGCACCGTCGGGGGACAGGGCTCGGCCGGGGAGCTGTTTTTT. This chain connects TRBV29-1 to TRBJ2-2; TRBD1 agrees at 9 bases. Germline V gene data show CDR1 as SQVTM and CDR2 as ANQGSEA. The CDR3 totals 14 residues.